These 31 T cell receptor beta chains were all obtained from the same sample, sequenced in a study of Ad26.COV2.S vaccination and SARS-CoV-2 variants. Treatment reported: 19 received Ad26.COV2.S at low or high dose, single or two shots; roughly 5 received placebo; per-sample allocation not given. Collection of the samples took place on day 63 after the first injection of vaccine or placebo. Measured with immunoSEQ multiplex PCR; TCRdb has only the in-frame clones, and not every one. This table has roughly 460,000 clones, 89% appearing once. Specimen: peripheral blood, collected in a trial of Ad26.COV2.S vaccine versus placebo. These TCRs come from a person between 18 and 60 years old who received the Ad26.COV2.S COVID-19 vaccine or a placebo.

This clone was seen more than once but under ten times. V usage is TRBV4-2 and J usage is TRBJ1-4, with TRBD1 matching over 10 bases. The CDR3 runs to 15 residues. Germline values: CDR1 LGHNA, CDR2 YNFKEQ. Unmatched junction bases numbered 4, after V lost 1 base and J lost 8 bases. DNA for the CDR3: TGTGCCAGCAGCCAAGTCGACAGGGGGCAAGAAAAACTGTTTTTT. Its protein is CASSQVDRGQEKLFF.

J is TRBJ2-5 and V is TRBV7-3; D not certain. The CDR3 length is 13 residues. Trimming stripped 5 bases from V and 5 bases from J, with 12 bases between. CDR1 is SGHTA and CDR2 is FQGTGA in the germline V gene. CDR3 nucleotide sequence: TGTGCCAGCAGCCCACGCCTCGGGGAGACCCAGTACTTC. This sequence encodes CASSPRLGETQYF.

This chain connects TRBV10-3 to TRBJ2-2; maybe TRBD2 (6 bases). Trimming removed 6 bases from V and 0 bases from J, with 14 bases in between. This CDR3 region has 16 residues. CDR1 is ENHRY and CDR2 is SYGVKD in the germline V gene. The CDR3, as DNA: TGTGCCATCAGGCAGGGACTGACACCGAACACCGGGGAGCTGTTTTTT. Protein product: CAIRQGLTPNTGELFF.

The gene calls are TRBV2 and TRBJ1-2; perhaps TRBD1 as D (5 bases). Trimming left V 4 bases short and J 8 bases short, with 11 bases between. CDR3 length: 12 residues. Germline V gives CDR1 SNHLY, CDR2 FYNNEI. CDR3 in DNA: TGTGCCAGCAGTGTAGGAGGGGAAGGCTACACCTTC. Amino acid sequence: CASSVGGEGYTF. Full variable domain (remainder filled in from reference TRBV2 and TRBJ1-2): EPEVTQTPSHQVTQMGQEVILRCVPISNHLYFYWYRQILGQKVEFLVSFYNNEISEKSEIFDDQFSVERPDGSNFTLKIRSTKLEDSAMYFCASSVGGEGYTFGSGTRLTVV.

J is TRBJ2-7 and V is TRBV6-5; the match to TRBD1 covers 8 bases. V shed 5 bases, J shed 2 bases, and the junction held 8 bases outside the gene matches. Germline V CDR1 and CDR2: MNHEY, SVGAGI. The CDR3 contains 15 residues. The CDR3: CASSPRQGFTYEQYF. The CDR3 DNA reads TGTGCCAGCAGTCCTAGACAGGGGTTCACCTACGAGCAGTACTTC.

CDR3 in DNA: TGTGCCAGCAGCTTCCAGGGTAACACTGAAGCTTTCTTT. Its translation is CASSFQGNTEAFF. The gene calls are TRBV7-3 and TRBJ1-1; D might be TRBD1 (5 bases). Trimming took 3 bases from V and 2 from J, leaving 7 bases between them. Germline V gives CDR1 SGHTA, CDR2 FQGTGA. The CDR3 extends over 13 amino acids.

The genes are TRBV7-9 and TRBJ2-5, with unresolved D. Germline V gives CDR1 SEHNR, CDR2 FQNEAQ (reference sequence). The CDR3 runs to 16 residues. The germline V and J ends were trimmed by 5 bases and 0 bases, with 16 bases remaining between them. CDR3 sequence (DNA): TGTGCCAGCAGCCACAGCCGGGTTGAGTACCAAGAGACCCAGTACTTC. Translating gives CASSHSRVEYQETQYF.

The chain links TRBV5-1 to TRBJ1-5; D is ambiguous. V lost 2 bases to trimming and J lost 1 base, with 10 bases between them. The germline V gene has CDR1 SGHRS and CDR2 YFSETQ. CDR3 length: 15 amino acids. CDR3 loop: CASSFGVGSNQPQHF. CDR3 nucleotide sequence: TGCGCCAGCAGCTTTGGGGTTGGAAGCAATCAGCCCCAGCATTTT.

A few counts support this clone. This sequence joins TRBV3-1 (or the pseudogene TRBV3-2) and TRBJ2-3; D uncertain. V lost 4 bases and J 2 bases, leaving 4 bases between the germline ends. Per germline, CDR1 LGHDT and CDR2 YNNKEL (reference sequence). This CDR3 spans 12 amino acids. CDR3: CASSPNTDTQYF. The DNA for the CDR3 is TGTGCCAGCAGCCCGAACACAGATACGCAGTATTTT.

The rearrangement joins TRBV2 to TRBJ1-5, with D perhaps TRBD1 (5 bases). Trimming pared 3 bases from V and 6 bases from J, leaving 15 bases between. Germline V CDR1 and CDR2: SNHLY, FYNNEI. CDR3 length equals 15 residues. Written as DNA, the CDR3 is TGTGCCAGCAGTGAGGGACCCGCGAGAGGTCAGCCCCAGCATTTT. Residues: CASSEGPARGQPQHF.

The chain carries TRBV9 and TRBJ2-1, with D tentatively TRBD2 (6 bases). With 6 bases removed from V and 5 bases from J, the gap between germline ends came to 21 bases. The length of the CDR3 is 16 residues. The germline gives CDR1 SGDLS, CDR2 YYNGEE. The CDR3 spells CASTPGRGLTHNEQFF. In DNA, the CDR3 is TGTGCCAGCACCCCCGGGCGGGGCCTCACTCACAATGAGCAGTTCTTC.

This CDR3 reads CASSQNRYEQYF. CDR3 nucleotides: TGTGCCAGCTCCCAAAACAGATACGAGCAGTACTTC. This chain uses TRBV18 with TRBJ2-7, with D unclear. V was shortened by 6 bases and J by 4 bases, with 10 bases between the two germline ends. The CDR3 is 12 residues long. Germline loops: CDR1 KGHSH, CDR2 LQKENI.

This clone was counted a few times. The chain is built from TRBV12-5 and TRBJ2-5; 8 bases align to TRBD2. There are 14 residues in the CDR3. Germline values: CDR1 LGHNT, CDR2 FRNRAP. V dropped 6 bases and J dropped 5; count of bases not matched to a gene: 8. The DNA for the CDR3 is TGTGCTAGTGGAGGCGGGAGGCGCGGTGAGACCCAGTACTTC. The encoded protein is CASGGGRRGETQYF.

The chain has TRBV6-5 and TRBJ2-4; 9 nucleotides match TRBD2. The CDR3 loop spans 14 amino acids. The V gene end was trimmed by 6 bases and the J gene end by 8 bases; junction bases not matched to a gene: 8. CDR1 MNHEY and CDR2 SVGAGI come from the germline V gene. The CDR3 bases are TGTGCCAGCAGCCCCGGGACTAGCCCGGACATTCAGTACTTC. Translation: CASSPGTSPDIQYF.

This clone came up a few times. The chain combines TRBV9 with TRBJ2-1, with D uncertain. V was shortened by 0 bases and J by 8 bases, with 12 bases between the two germline ends. Germline values: CDR1 SGDLS, CDR2 YYNGEE. The CDR3 sequence is 14 residues long. The CDR3: CASSVGDSGDEQFF. As DNA, the CDR3 is TGTGCCAGCAGCGTAGGAGACTCCGGTGATGAGCAGTTCTTC.

The V and J genes are TRBV7-2 and TRBJ2-5; D tentatively reads TRBD1 or TRBD2 (5 bases each). CDR3 size: 14 residues. Germline CDR1 SGHTA, CDR2 FQGNSA. With 0 bases removed from V and 4 bases from J, the gap between germline ends came to 9 bases. CDR3 coding DNA: TGTGCCAGCAGCTTAGCGGGGACCGGAGAGACCCAGTACTTC. Amino acid sequence: CASSLAGTGETQYF.

The CDR3 nucleotides read TGTGCCAGCAGCGGACGACTCTGGACAGGGGGCACAGATACGCAGTATTTT. Translated: CASSGRLWTGGTDTQYF. The genes are TRBV7-9 and TRBJ2-3; 9 bases are shared with TRBD1. Trimming took 5 bases from V and 1 from J; bases not matched to a gene: 10. CDR1 SEHNR and CDR2 FQNEAQ come from the germline V gene (reference sequence). This CDR3 has 17 amino acids. Looking up the rest from reference TRBV7-9 and TRBJ2-3 gives the full variable domain: DTGVSQNPRHKITKRGQNVTFRCDPISEHNRLYWYRQTLGQGPEFLTYFQNEAQLEKSRLLSDRFSAERPKGSFSTLEIQRTEQGDSAMYLCASSGRLWTGGTDTQYFGPGTRLTVL.

Comments on this clone: Other DNA sequences of this sample code for an identical CDR3. The chain carries TRBV5-1 and TRBJ2-1; tentatively, D is TRBD1 (5 bases). From germline, CDR1 is SGHRS and CDR2 YFSETQ. Trimming shortened V by 5 bases and J by 0 bases, and 9 bases separated the two germline ends. The CDR3 extends over 14 amino acids. CDR3 sequence reads: CASSWGNSYNEQFF. CDR3 DNA sequence: TGCGCCAGCAGTTGGGGCAACTCCTACAATGAGCAGTTCTTC.

The rearrangement links TRBV4-1 to TRBJ2-7, with 12 positions matching TRBD2. Germline V gene lookup returns CDR1 MGHRA and CDR2 YSYEKL. V gave up 5 bases and J gave up 2 bases; unmatched junction bases: 10. This CDR3 spans 17 amino acids. The CDR3 spells CASSRDTGLAGTYEQYF. As DNA, the CDR3 is TGCGCCAGCAGCAGGGACACGGGACTAGCGGGTACCTACGAGCAGTACTTC.

V usage is TRBV5-4 and J usage is TRBJ2-1; D is undetermined. The CDR3 is 16 amino acids. V dropped 5 bases and J dropped 2 bases, with 17 bases sitting between them. CDR1 and CDR2 from the germline V gene are SGHNT and YYREEE (reference sequence). In DNA, the CDR3 is TGTGCCAGCAGGACCTTAAAAGGGCCAACCTACAATGAGCAGTTCTTC. It translates to CASRTLKGPTYNEQFF.

This chain joins TRBV6-6 and TRBJ1-1; the D is unclear. Trimming took off 8 bases at V and 5 bases at J, with 18 bases between the two ends. The CDR3 spans 14 residues. CDR1 and CDR2 (germline): MNHNY, SVGAGI (reference sequence). CDR3 amino acids: CASGPSARVTEAFF. In nucleotides, the CDR3 is TGTGCCAGCGGGCCCTCGGCAAGGGTGACTGAAGCTTTCTTT.

The CDR3 protein is CASSGQGLGTGELFF. The CDR3 nucleotides read TGTGCCAGCAGTGGACAGGGACTTGGCACCGGGGAGCTGTTTTTT. The chain carries TRBV2 and TRBJ2-2, with D possibly matching TRBD1 (7 bases). CDR1 is SNHLY and CDR2 is FYNNEI in the germline V gene. The CDR3 runs to 15 residues. V shed 4 bases and J shed 4 bases, with 13 bases lying between them.

V and J are TRBV19 and TRBJ2-2; D remains ambiguous. This CDR3 is built from 16 residues. CDR1 LNHDA and CDR2 SQIVND come from the germline V gene (reference sequence). The V end was cut by 3 bases, the J end by 1 base, with 12 bases between. CDR3 sequence: CASSIRSTLNTGELFF. DNA of the CDR3: TGTGCCAGTAGTATCCGCAGTACCCTGAACACCGGGGAGCTGTTTTTT.

This clone was found a few times. CDR3 sequence (DNA): TGTGCCATCAGTGAATCGTTGGGACTACGCGTAGAGACCCAGTACTTC. Its translation: CAISESLGLRVETQYF. The rearrangement links TRBV10-3 to TRBJ2-5, with 7 bases identical to TRBD2. This CDR3 is built from 16 residues. The V gene end was trimmed by 3 bases and the J gene end by 4 bases; junction bases not matched to a gene: 11. Germline-derived CDR1 and CDR2 are ENHRY and SYGVKD.

A word on this clone: The sample has other DNA sequences that encode this CDR3 too. The chain links TRBV10-3 to TRBJ1-5; D gene ambiguous. With 2 bases removed from V and 0 bases from J, the gap between germline ends came to 8 bases. The V gene's germline CDR1 is ENHRY and CDR2 SYGVKD. CDR3 length: 15 residues. CDR3 coding DNA: TGTGCCATCAGTGAGCGGTCAAATAGCAATCAGCCCCAGCATTTT. Its translation is CAISERSNSNQPQHF.

This chain uses TRBV25-1 with TRBJ1-3, with D hard to call. V shed 6 bases and J shed 7 bases, with 7 bases lying between them. Germline assignment: CDR1 MGHDK and CDR2 SYGVNS. CDR3 size: 11 residues. CDR3 amino acids: CASRWGNTIYF. In DNA, the CDR3 is TGTGCCAGCAGATGGGGTAACACCATATATTTT.

CDR3 DNA: TGTGCCAGCACCCAACAAGGCTACGAAAAACTGTTTTTT. It translates to CASTQQGYEKLFF. This rearrangement joins TRBV7-9 to TRBJ1-4; D is unclear. Germline lookup yields CDR1 SEHNR and CDR2 FQNEAQ (reference sequence). This CDR3 has 13 amino acids. The V end lost 7 bases, the J end lost 8 bases, and 14 bases lay between the germline ends.

J is TRBJ1-5 and V is TRBV15; no firm D call. Trimming stripped 1 base from V and 0 bases from J, with 16 bases between. This CDR3 spans 18 amino acids. Germline values: CDR1 LNHNV, CDR2 YYDKDF (reference sequence). The CDR3 DNA reads TGTGCCACCAGCAGAGTGTATAGGGCGGGCTATAGCAATCAGCCCCAGCATTTT. It codes for CATSRVYRAGYSNQPQHF. The full variable domain, completed using reference TRBV15 and TRBJ1-5, is DAMVIQNPRYQVTQFGKPVTLSCSQTLNHNVMYWYQQKSSQAPKLLFHYYDKDFNNEADTPDNFQSRRPNTSFCFLDIRSPGLGDTAMYLCATSRVYRAGYSNQPQHFGDGTRLSIL.

The gene calls are TRBV30 and TRBJ1-1; D might be TRBD1 (6 bases). This CDR3 comprises 17 residues. The germline V and J ends were trimmed by 0 bases and 4 bases, with 21 bases remaining between them. Germline V gives CDR1 GTSNPN, CDR2 SVGIG (reference sequence). The CDR3, as DNA: TGTGCCTGGAGTGTTTGGGGGGGGCGCGGGTTGAGCACTGAAGCTTTCTTT. Amino acids: CAWSVWGGRGLSTEAFF.

The chain joins TRBV3-1 (or the pseudogene TRBV3-2) to TRBJ2-3, with TRBD2 matching over 10 bases. Germline loops: CDR1 LGHDT, CDR2 YNNKEL (reference sequence). V trimming: 0 bases; J trimming: 4 bases; junction bases outside the gene matches: 10. This CDR3 comprises 18 residues. DNA for the CDR3: TGTGCCAGCAGCCAAGATTCGGTAGCGGGAGGTATGGCAGATACGCAGTATTTT. As protein: CASSQDSVAGGMADTQYF.

V is TRBV4-3 and J is TRBJ2-2; 13 bases are shared with TRBD2. In germline, CDR1 is LGHNA, CDR2 YSLEER. The V gene end was trimmed by 8 bases and the J gene end by 1 base; junction bases not matched to a gene: 13. There are 19 residues in the CDR3. The CDR3 loop is CASRPGLLAGGRNTGELFF. The CDR3 region has the DNA TGCGCCAGCCGACCGGGGTTACTAGCGGGGGGGCGGAACACCGGGGAGCTGTTTTTT.